This T cell receptor beta chain was observed in a study of T cell changes during pregnancy in multiple sclerosis (dated by TCRdb to between 2018 and 2021). Broadly, across the study: Changes in the T cell repertoire over the course of pregnancy were examined in this study in women with multiple sclerosis.

Receptor libraries were prepared by the immunoSEQ multiplex PCR assay. The table comes from immuneACCESS by way of TCRdb, which keeps in-frame sequences with V and J called. Part of the clones is missing from these tables; in studies checked, under half for an unresolved V gene and the rest for unknown reasons. This sample has 70,000 to 75,000 clones in its table, and roughly 92% of those were observed once. The ten largest clones add up to around 2% of the sample. Concerning this clone: Its antigen is still unknown. There are no base qualities to consult, and no much larger clone falls within one base.

The junction shows trimming of 1 base on V and 0 bases on J, and the gene matches do not reach 7 bases of it. Measured from the cysteine to the phenylalanine, the CDR3 is 18 residues long. The kept DNA is CDR3 alone, 54 bases in frame from the first base. For CDR1 and CDR2, the germline V gene lists MGHRA and YSYEKL. This material consisted of peripheral blood, taken in the second trimester of pregnancy. Here the chain combines TRBV4-1 and TRBJ1-3; 9 of the junction bases match TRBD1. The TCR comes from a female donor with multiple sclerosis, enrolled in a pregnancy study. CDR3 protein: CASSQAAGQGISGNTIYF. The DNA is TGCGCCAGCAGCCAAGCGGCGGGACAGGGAATCTCTGGAAACACCATATATTTT.